This T cell receptor (beta chain) appears in the sequencing data of a study of identical twins. Findings and limits, study-wide: A lower insertion count was a feature of abundant cord blood beta clonotypes, with no such feature in memory repertoires.

This clonotype was detected many times. Its specificity is unknown. Every sampled donor was Caucasian and healthy. Unique molecular identifiers were present on the cDNA, which also gained a universal primer site by template switching. In TCRdb, the 5' RACE reads were re-called with MiXCR into one record per CDR3 protein. The sample has 700,000 or so distinct CDR3 sequences, 8.6% seen once. The data were also submitted as part of a second study, on yellow fever vaccine responses in identical twins.

The TCR sequence derives from a woman under 30 in good health. Sequencing was performed on PBMCs.

This CDR3 is CATGGQGYEQYF. CDR3 sequence (DNA): TGTGCCACCGGCGGGCAGGGATACGAGCAGTACTTC. This chain links TRBV24-1 with TRBJ2-7; D tentatively reads TRBD1 or TRBD2 (5 bases each). This CDR3 comprises 12 residues. Per germline, CDR1 KGHDR and CDR2 SFDVKD. V lost 9 bases, J lost 4 bases, and 12 bases lay in between.